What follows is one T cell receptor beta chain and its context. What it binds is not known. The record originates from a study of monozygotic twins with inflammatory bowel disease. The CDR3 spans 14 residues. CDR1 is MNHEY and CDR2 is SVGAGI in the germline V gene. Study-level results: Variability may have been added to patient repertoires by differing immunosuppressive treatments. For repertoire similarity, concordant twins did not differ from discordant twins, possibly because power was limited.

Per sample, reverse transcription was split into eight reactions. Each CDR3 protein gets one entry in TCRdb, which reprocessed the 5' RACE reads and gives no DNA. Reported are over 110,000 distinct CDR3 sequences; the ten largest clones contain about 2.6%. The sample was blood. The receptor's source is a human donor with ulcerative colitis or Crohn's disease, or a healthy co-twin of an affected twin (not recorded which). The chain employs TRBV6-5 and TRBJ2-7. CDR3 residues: CASSYSIGEYEQYF.